The present entry profiles one TCR beta chain with its context. Random hexamers were used to reverse transcribe the RNA input (roughly 0.5 to 1 ug). TCRdb independently ran MiXCR on the immunoSEQ multiplex PCR reads; one entry per CDR3 protein. The sample lists some 260,000 distinct CDR3 sequences, just over 90% occurring once. This record belongs to a study of CD8 T cells in Susac syndrome. V lost 5 bases and J lost 8, with 6 bases in between. Per germline, CDR1 LNHDA and CDR2 SQIVND (reference sequence). This CDR3 region has 11 residues. High-throughput TCR beta sequencing covered peripheral CD8+ and CD4+ T cells. Negative isolation yielded CD4+ and CD8+ T cells, and FACS enriched TEMRA cells.

The TCR comes from a human donor with multiple sclerosis. Sequencing was performed on CD4+ T cells from PBMCs. The chain joins TRBV19 to TRBJ1-4; D gene ambiguous. DNA for the CDR3: TGTGCCAGTAGTGCACTCGAAAAACTGTTTTTT. Protein product: CASSALEKLFF.